Following are 20 T cell receptor beta chains from one sample sequenced in a study of T-cell reconstitution after alpha-beta-depleted transplantation in children. The authors prepared the TCRbeta library with unique molecular identifiers. TCRdb ran MiXCR on the PCR reads and lists one entry per CDR3 protein. The profile shows 200,000 to 300,000 distinct CDR3 sequences, roughly 26% of them singletons. The sample consisted of PBMCs, taken before TCRalphabeta/CD19-depleted stem cell transplant. The receptors were gathered from a girl aged 2 to 9 with Fanconi anemia, due to receive a stem cell transplant.

This clonotype was recorded at least ten times. CDR3 coding DNA: TGTGCCAGTAGTATCCAGGGACCCTCCTACAATGAGCAGTTCTTC. This sequence encodes CASSIQGPSYNEQFF. The J gene is TRBJ2-1, the V gene TRBV19, with D possibly called TRBD1 or TRBD2 (5 bases each). The CDR3 loop spans 15 amino acids. V lost 3 bases to trimming and J lost 0 bases, with 9 bases between them. Germline-derived CDR1 and CDR2 are LNHDA and SQIVND (reference sequence).

This clonotype has at least ten counts. V gene TRBV5-1 combines with J gene TRBJ2-2; D is undetermined. Germline values: CDR1 SGHRS, CDR2 YFSETQ. The CDR3 totals 12 residues. V was trimmed by 2 bases and J by 6 bases, leaving 5 bases between them. The DNA for the CDR3 is TGCGCCAGCAGCTTAGAGGCCGGGGAGCTGTTTTTT. The encoded protein is CASSLEAGELFF.

The sample holds a few counts of this clonotype. The CDR3 region has the DNA TGTGCCAGCAGCCTCCACCGGGGCACCTACGAGCAGTACTTC. Residues: CASSLHRGTYEQYF. The chain joins TRBV28 to TRBJ2-7; D assignment may be TRBD1 or TRBD2 (5 bases each). The CDR3 extends over 14 amino acids. Trimming pared 6 bases from V and 2 bases from J, leaving 14 bases between. Per germline, CDR1 MDHEN and CDR2 SYDVKM.

This clonotype was counted only a few times. The genes are TRBV29-1 and TRBJ2-5, with D perhaps TRBD1 (6 bases). Germline CDR1 is SQVTM and CDR2 is ANQGSEA. V was pared by 3 bases and J by 1 base, with 9 bases between. The CDR3 spans 13 residues. CDR3 sequence reads: CSVDQTGQETQYF. As DNA, the CDR3 is TGCAGCGTTGATCAGACAGGCCAAGAGACCCAGTACTTC.

This clonotype came up many times. V and J are TRBV2 and TRBJ2-5; D is perhaps TRBD1 (6 bases). V was cut by 6 bases and J by 5 bases, with 10 bases left in between. Germline CDR1 reads SNHLY; CDR2 reads FYNNEI. The CDR3 contains 12 residues. The CDR3 DNA reads as TGTGCCAGCAGGGACGACAGGGAGACCCAGTACTTC. It codes for CASRDDRETQYF.

This clonotype was recorded a few times. The chain links TRBV7-2 to TRBJ2-1, with D perhaps assigned TRBD1 or TRBD2 (5 bases each). Per the germline V gene, CDR1 is SGHTA and CDR2 is FQGNSA. The germline V and J ends were trimmed by 5 bases and 8 bases, with 19 bases remaining between them. The CDR3 spans 15 residues. CDR3 DNA: TGTGCCAGCAGCCCAGGGACCTTCTTGTTCGATGAGCAGTTCTTC. It codes for CASSPGTFLFDEQFF.

The J gene is TRBJ1-5, the V gene TRBV2; 7 bases fit TRBD1. CDR3 length: 15 amino acids. Germline V gene data show CDR1 as SNHLY and CDR2 as FYNNEI. Germline trimming cut 4 bases from V and 2 bases from J; bases unmatched to any gene: 5. CDR3 sequence: CASSGGGTGNQPQHF. As DNA, the CDR3 is TGTGCCAGCAGTGGAGGAGGGACAGGCAATCAGCCCCAGCATTTT. Looking up the rest from reference TRBV2 and TRBJ1-5 gives the full variable domain: EPEVTQTPSHQVTQMGQEVILRCVPISNHLYFYWYRQILGQKVEFLVSFYNNEISEKSEIFDDQFSVERPDGSNFTLKIRSTKLEDSAMYFCASSGGGTGNQPQHFGDGTRLSIL.

This clonotype was recorded at least ten times. The J gene is TRBJ1-2, the V gene TRBV6-5; no firm D call. CDR3 length: 15 residues. The V end lost 0 bases, the J end lost 1 base, and 9 bases lay between the germline ends. Germline V gene sequence: CDR1 MNHEY, CDR2 SVGAGI. Here the CDR3 reads CASSYSVMDNYGYTF. In DNA, the CDR3 is TGTGCCAGCAGTTACTCCGTCATGGATAACTATGGCTACACCTTC.

This clonotype has ten or more counts. This chain connects TRBV20-1 to TRBJ2-1; the D is unclear. Per the germline V gene, CDR1 is DFQATT and CDR2 is SNEGSKA (reference sequence). V was cut by 3 bases and J by 2 bases, with 8 bases left in between. CDR3 length: 13 residues. CDR3 amino acids: CSASRSAYNEQFF. CDR3 nucleotide sequence: TGCAGTGCTAGCCGGTCAGCCTACAATGAGCAGTTCTTC.

V is TRBV29-1 and J is TRBJ2-1; 11 bases map to TRBD2. CDR1 SQVTM and CDR2 ANQGSEA come from the germline V gene. V was pared by 0 bases and J by 5 bases, with 3 bases of the junction left unmatched. The CDR3 runs to 15 residues. The CDR3 bases are TGCAGCGTTGAAGATCTTAGCGGGAGGGACAATGAGCAGTTCTTC. Its translation is CSVEDLSGRDNEQFF.

This clonotype showed up just a few times. The CDR3 spells CASSPLATSIGQEEFF. CDR3 nucleotides: TGTGCCAGCTCACCATTGGCAACTTCGATAGGGCAGGAAGAGTTCTTC. This rearrangement joins TRBV18 to TRBJ2-1; D gene ambiguous. The CDR3 is 16 residues long. With 2 bases removed from V and 14 bases from J, the gap between germline ends came to 25 bases. Germline lookup yields CDR1 KGHSH and CDR2 LQKENI.

The CDR3 nucleotides read TGCGCCAGCAGGATGGGGGGGCAAGAGACCCAGTACTTC. Its protein product is CASRMGGQETQYF. The chain carries TRBV5-1 and TRBJ2-5; the match to TRBD2 covers 7 bases. Germline V gives CDR1 SGHRS, CDR2 YFSETQ. The V gene end was trimmed by 5 bases and the J gene end by 2 bases; junction bases not matched to a gene: 3. This CDR3 comprises 13 residues.

The gene calls are TRBV4-2 and TRBJ1-4, with no clear D. The germline V and J ends were trimmed by 1 base and 0 bases, with 9 bases remaining between them. Germline values: CDR1 LGHNA, CDR2 YNFKEQ. This CDR3 spans 16 amino acids. CDR3 DNA sequence: TGTGCCAGCAGCCAAGTGTTGGCAGCAACTAATGAAAAACTGTTTTTT. It yields the protein CASSQVLAATNEKLFF.

This clonotype came up many times. V gene TRBV28 combines with J gene TRBJ2-1; 10 bases match TRBD2. The germline gives CDR1 MDHEN, CDR2 SYDVKM. CDR3 length: 14 amino acids. The V gene end was trimmed by 5 bases and the J gene end by 6 bases; junction bases not matched to a gene: 4. CDR3: CASSPGTSANEQFF. The CDR3 region has the DNA TGTGCCAGCAGTCCCGGGACTAGCGCCAATGAGCAGTTCTTC. The full variable domain, its missing parts supplied by reference TRBV28 and TRBJ2-1, is DVKVTQSSRYLVKRTGEKVFLECVQDMDHENMFWYRQDPGLGLRLIYFSYDVKMKEKGDIPEGYSVSREKKERFSLILESASTNQTSMYLCASSPGTSANEQFFGPGTRLTVL.

This clonotype was counted many times. The genes are TRBV29-1 and TRBJ2-1; 11 bases agree with TRBD2. This CDR3 has 14 residues. V trimming: 5 bases; J trimming: 2 bases; junction bases outside the gene matches: 2. Germline CDR1 SQVTM, CDR2 ANQGSEA. CDR3 loop: CSVQTSGAYNEQFF. CDR3 nucleotide sequence: TGCAGCGTTCAGACTAGCGGGGCCTACAATGAGCAGTTCTTC.

At least ten counts were recorded for this clonotype. The gene calls are TRBV12-3 or TRBV12-4 and TRBJ2-2; TRBD2 matches 10 bases. Trimming cost V 6 bases and J 0 bases; bases outside gene matches: 7. CDR3 size: 17 residues. In DNA form, the CDR3 reads TGTGCCAGCAGCCGATCTAGCGGGGGCACGAACACCGGGGAGCTGTTTTTT. This gives the protein CASSRSSGGTNTGELFF.

The chain joins TRBV29-1 to TRBJ2-7; D possibly corresponds to TRBD1 (6 bases). The germline V and J ends were trimmed by 1 base and 3 bases, with 13 bases remaining between them. Per germline, CDR1 SQVTM and CDR2 ANQGSEA. The length of the CDR3 is 14 residues. CDR3 protein: CSVEGRTEIYEQYF. Here the CDR3 DNA reads TGCAGCGTTGAAGGGAGGACAGAGATCTACGAGCAGTACTTC.

This clonotype was observed once. A much larger clone sits a single nucleotide away, making a read error possible. The chain links TRBV20-1 to TRBJ2-7, with 7 bases lining up with TRBD1. The CDR3 contains 15 residues. Germline CDR1 DFQATT, CDR2 SNEGSKA (reference sequence). The CDR3 DNA sequence: TGCTGTGCGAAGAAGGACAGGCGTCTTTTATACGAGCAGTACTTC. Its protein is CCAKKDRRLLYEQYF.

This clonotype was observed a handful of times. This chain uses TRBV29-1 with TRBJ2-1, with D possibly TRBD1 on 6 matching bases. The germline V gene encodes CDR1 SQVTM and CDR2 ANQGSEA. The CDR3 runs to 13 residues. V was pared by 4 bases and J by 9 bases, with 16 bases between. The CDR3 sequence is CSVARGTGGEQFF. CDR3 DNA: TGCAGCGTTGCCAGGGGTACAGGAGGTGAGCAGTTCTTC.

This clonotype has more than one count but fewer than ten. The rearrangement joins TRBV11-2 to TRBJ2-1; D perhaps matches TRBD2 (7 bases). The CDR3 extends over 18 amino acids. Deletions cut 0 bases from V and 2 bases from J, with 17 bases between. Germline values: CDR1 SGHAT, CDR2 FQNNGV. DNA of the CDR3: TGTGCCAGCAGCTTAGAAATAAGGGGGGGGATCCCCTACAATGAGCAGTTCTTC. Amino acids: CASSLEIRGGIPYNEQFF. Full variable domain (missing parts from reference TRBV11-2 and TRBJ2-1): EAGVAQSPRYKIIEKRQSVAFWCNPISGHATLYWYQQILGQGPKLLIQFQNNGVVDDSQLPKDRFSAERLKGVDSTLKIQPAKLEDSAVYLCASSLEIRGGIPYNEQFFGPGTRLTVL.